This T cell receptor (beta chain) derives from a study of blood T cell repertoires in COVID-19. Study information: PBMCs, B-cell-depleted T cells, or T cells were the source of the cDNA or gDNA that made up the material.

Adults between about 18 and 95 years of age took part from 20 to 25 US areas. Symptom resolution, clearance, or two negative PCRs marked donors in Cohort 3 as recovered. TCRdb's table, derived via immunoSEQ multiplex PCR, lists solely in-frame clones and lacks some. The repertoire holds 130,000 or so clones, with 65% to 85% as singletons. The CDR3 totals 15 residues. Germline assignment: CDR1 SEHNR and CDR2 FQNEAQ (reference sequence). Trimming cost V 2 bases and J 5 bases, with 14 bases left between them. The sample consisted of PBMCs or T cells enriched from blood (not recorded which). V usage is TRBV7-9 and J usage is TRBJ2-3; D is perhaps TRBD2 (5 bases). This TCR was sampled from a woman aged 25 to 45 who had recovered from COVID-19. CDR3: CASSLFERAGDTQYF. In nucleotides, the CDR3 is TGTGCCAGCAGCTTATTCGAGAGGGCCGGAGATACGCAGTATTTT.